Sequencing of this TCR beta chain was carried out in a study of T cells in Graves' hyperthyroidism and ophthalmopathy (dated by TCRdb to between 2018 and 2021). Looking at the study overall: Peripheral blood was sampled at the time of initial diagnosis, prior to any treatment. To identify TCR V-J signatures that set the groups apart, the researchers used a discovery cohort of roughly 100 patients, made up of fewer than 50 with Graves' ophthalmopathy and some 58 with stable Graves' hyperthyroidism. The approximately 100 discovery patients were randomly split 7:3 into training and test sets. After blood sampling, hyperthyroidism patients were treated with methimazole at a starting dose of 30 mg daily, and ophthalmopathy patients were treated with high-dose intravenous methylprednisolone. Thyroid tissue and blood T-cell repertoires from six Graves' hyperthyroidism patients were also compared in the study. An independent validation cohort of around 19 hyperthyroidism patients and approximately 15 patients who later progressed to ophthalmopathy tested prospective prediction of ophthalmopathy. The paper describes TCR Vbeta CDR3 sequencing of 135 peripheral blood samples, made up of some 40 ophthalmopathy patients, approximately 73 hyperthyroidism patients and about 17 progressor patients. Paper-wide results and their limitations: A 13 V-J signature model separated ophthalmopathy from stable hyperthyroidism, with just over 85% sensitivity and about 81% specificity in cross-validation and 80%/75% in testing. Most expanded thyroid clonotypes (frequency above 0.001) were also detected in blood, suggesting blood repertoires may reflect thyroid immune responses. Sample size was not statistically predetermined, and blinding of investigators to group allocation was not performed. In validation, the model predicted progression to ophthalmopathy a median of around six months before onset, with roughly 70% sensitivity and almost 75% specificity.

Ophthalmopathy patients had moderately to severely active disease, with a Clinical Activity Score of 3 or more, a NOSPECS grade of 4 or more, and a disease duration of less than 3 months. Patients with uncontrolled infections, other autoimmune diseases, pregnancy or lactation were excluded. Diagnoses relied on clinical symptoms, serum thyroxine and TRAb, thyroid ultrasound and orbital computed tomography. Ficoll-Paque density gradient centrifugation was used to isolate PBMCs from 9.5 to 10 ml of fresh peripheral blood. Total RNA was extracted using Trizol reagent, and RNA quality was assessed on an Agilent 2100 Bioanalyzer. About this clonotype: Its antigen remains undetermined. Base qualities are not recorded, but no much larger clone differs from it by a single base.

Amplification of TCR beta CDR3 regions was carried out from RNA transcripts. A first-round RT-PCR of the TCR CDR3 used the HTBI primer set with the Qiagen OneStep RT-PCR kit. A second multiplex PCR round built the libraries, followed by size selection and purification. Sequencing of the libraries was done on an Illumina HiSeq2000 using paired-end 100 bp reads. The paper's processing steps were these. SOAPnuke was used to process the raw data, with reads discarded if the reads contained adapters or uncalled bases, had a mean Phred below 15, or lacked an exact constant-primer or identifier match. High-quality paired reads were merged with COPE v1.2.5, and unique nucleotide sequences were defined as clonotypes. MiTCR v1.1 was used to align clonotypes to the IMGT TRBV, TRBD and TRBJ reference segments. Analysis was restricted to V-J combinations with a frequency above 0.0001, which covered over 98% of repertoires. A TCS score was defined as the ratio of F50 (clonal expansion) to E x V (chaos), with BLOSUM62-based TCRdist applied between CDR3 peptides within each V-J. Welch's t-statistics and random forest reduced fewer than 600 V-J features to 13, which were used in a naive Bayes classifier (R e1071). TCRdb reprocessed the public reads (quality trimming at Q25 with fastp, clone calling with MiXCR) and kept in-frame beta chains. Records with the same CDR3 protein are collapsed into one entry carrying the most frequent genes and DNA. The V and J calls and clone size come from TCRdb's table, not from the authors' own analysis. The sample table lists over 500,000 distinct CDR3 sequences, approximately 17% of them with a count of one. Clones ranked in the top ten supply 15% to 20% of the sample.

The CDR3 spans 17 residues, from the cysteine through the phenylalanine. The only DNA kept is the CDR3, 51 bases in frame from the first base. The junction shows trimming of 3 bases on V and 0 bases on J, plus 16 bases between the germline ends. CDR1 and CDR2 were assigned from the germline V gene as SGHVS and FQNEAQ. The clonotype originates from a woman younger than 30 with Graves' ophthalmopathy. Sequenced: blood. This chain is built from TRBV7-8 and TRBJ2-3, with TRBD1 tentatively as D gene (6 bases match). The CDR3 is CASSLRVPGVSTDTQYF. The base sequence is TGTGCCAGCAGCTTGAGGGTGCCAGGGGTTAGCACAGATACGCAGTATTTT.